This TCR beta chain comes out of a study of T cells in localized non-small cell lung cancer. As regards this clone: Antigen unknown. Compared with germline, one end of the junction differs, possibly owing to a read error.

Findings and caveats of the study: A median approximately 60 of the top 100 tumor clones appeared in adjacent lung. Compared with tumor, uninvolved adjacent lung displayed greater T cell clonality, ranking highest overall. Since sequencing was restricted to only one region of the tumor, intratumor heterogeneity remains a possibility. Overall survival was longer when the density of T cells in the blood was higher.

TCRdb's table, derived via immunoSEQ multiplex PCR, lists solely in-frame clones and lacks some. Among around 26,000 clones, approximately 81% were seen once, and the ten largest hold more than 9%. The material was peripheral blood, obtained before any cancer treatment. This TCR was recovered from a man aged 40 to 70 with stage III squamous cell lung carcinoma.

CDR3 in amino acids: CASRLGGQGGYEQYF. Here the CDR3 DNA reads TGTGCCAGCAGATTAGGCGGACAGGGAGGCTACGAGCAGTACTTC. The rearrangement uses TRBV11-2 and TRBJ2-7, with TRBD1 identical over 8 bases. The CDR3 sequence is 15 residues long. Looked up from germline, CDR1 is SGHAT and CDR2 is FQNNGV.